A selection of T cell receptor beta chains follows, all from one sample in a study of a mutant IDH1 vaccine in newly diagnosed glioma. Clones were read by immunoSEQ multiplex PCR, and TCRdb kept only the in-frame ones, dropping some. The repertoire includes about 83,000 clones, approximately 75% of them detected once, and about 5.7% sits in the top ten. These receptors' antigens are unknown. The specimen was PBMCs, collected from a glioma patient whose treatment included an IDH1 peptide vaccine. The receptors shown here come from a man aged 35-49 years with glioma. Each CDR3 is given without its conserved first and last residue.

>TRBV14|TRBJ2-7
ASSQSTGGLYEQY
>TRBV5-8|TRBJ2-7
ASSAQGRRGSYEQY
>TRBV12-5|TRBJ2-5
ASGTGQGLKTQY
>TRBV4-3|TRBJ1-1
ASSQAPPTEAF
>TRBV27|TRBJ2-3
ASSLRTSGGASLY
>TRBV14|TRBJ1-1
ASSQDWGRAF
>TRBV6-1|TRBJ2-7
ASSPYRGLSYEQY
>TRBV30|TRBJ2-7
AWAGGGRSSYEQY
>TRBV13|TRBJ2-3
ASSLGRGTQY
>TRBV28|TRBJ2-7
ASSLAVSPPDEQY
>TRBV5-5|TRBJ2-7
ASSPESYEQY
>TRBV9|TRBJ2-1
ASSVGSGRAAGDNEQF
>TRBV6-6|TRBJ2-6
AYHGGISSGANVLT
>TRBV7-8|TRBJ2-7
ASTLGTSGREKQY
>TRBV11-2|TRBJ2-7
ASSLSGSSYEQY
>TRBV25-1|TRBJ1-1
ASSEGRTNTEAF
>TRBV5-4|TRBJ1-2
ASSFPTGNRYGYT
>TRBV28|TRBJ2-7
ASSFPDRNYEQY
>TRBV4-2|NA
ASSPGSGDSAYEQY
>TRBV23-1|TRBJ1-3
ASSQLSGRGNKGDTIY
>TRBV30|TRBJ1-4
AWSVQGGRNEKLF
>TRBV5-1|TRBJ2-5
ASSLRSGAAGETQY
>TRBV5-8|TRBJ1-3
ASSLTEGVSGNTIY
>TRBV29-1|TRBJ2-2
SVAPGTGAAGELF
>TRBV12-5|TRBJ1-1
ASGFLSRGNGTEAF
>TRBV27|TRBJ2-7
ASSLSSGHYEQY
>TRBV28|TRBJ1-1
ASSISGTGRTF
>TRBV28|TRBJ1-1
ASSFRVGGNTEAF
>TRBV6-6|TRBJ2-2
ASKVTQGSGTGELF
>TRBV30|TRBJ2-7
AWSVSTGLTYEQY
>TRBV7-9|TRBJ2-3
ASSLVFRLAGADTQY
>TRBV15|TRBJ1-3
ATSRDTGAGNTIY
>TRBV19|TRBJ2-5
ASSPSGGRAETQY
>TRBV9|TRBJ1-4
ASSAGTRGGTGITKLF
>TRBV25-1|TRBJ2-7
ASSEWRQYSYEQY
>TRBV7-9|TRBJ2-6
ASSLGQGDGANVLT
>TRBV6-5|TRBJ1-2
ASRVGILYGYT
>TRBV21-1|NA
ASSFVAGGHYEQY
>TRBV7-2|TRBJ2-1
ASSLASSGGANEQF
>TRBV28|TRBJ1-2
ASSSTWGDGYT
>TRBV5-4|TRBJ1-1
ASSLGGGDTEAF
>TRBV6-6|TRBJ2-5
ASSSRPTGETQY
>TRBV5-1|TRBJ2-1
ASSFSNEQF
>TRBV11-1|TRBJ2-7
ASRRGSEQY
>TRBV5-4|TRBJ1-1
ASSRDSNTEAF